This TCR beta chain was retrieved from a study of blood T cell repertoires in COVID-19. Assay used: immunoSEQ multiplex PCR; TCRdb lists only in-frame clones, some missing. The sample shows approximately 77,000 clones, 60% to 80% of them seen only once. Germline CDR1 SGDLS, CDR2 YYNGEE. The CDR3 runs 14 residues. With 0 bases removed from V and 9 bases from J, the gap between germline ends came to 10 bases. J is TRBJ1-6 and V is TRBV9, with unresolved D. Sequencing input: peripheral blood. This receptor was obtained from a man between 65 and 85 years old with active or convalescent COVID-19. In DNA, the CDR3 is TGTGCCAGCAGCGTAGTGGGCCTTGGTTCACCCCTCCACTTT. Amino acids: CASSVVGLGSPLHF. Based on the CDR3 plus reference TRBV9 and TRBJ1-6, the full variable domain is DSGVTQTPKHLITATGQRVTLRCSPRSGDLSVYWYQQSLDQGLQFLIQYYNGEERAKGNILERFSAQQFPDLHSELNLSSLELGDSALYFCASSVVGLGSPLHFGNGTRLTVT.